This T cell receptor (beta chain) was profiled in a study of T cells in women clearing cervical HPV infection. Libraries were prepared by immunoSEQ multiplex PCR; TCRdb keeps only in-frame clonotypes and omits some of them. This sample's clone table lists about 20,000 clones. The sample comprised blood buffy coat. This clonotype was sampled from a woman between 18 and 75 years old with a cervical HPV16 infection that either progressed to CIN3+ or cleared (not recorded which).

Partial CDR3 DNA: TGCAGTGCGCGGGGTGCAGTCTCCTACGAG. This sequence encodes CSARGAVSYE. The whole CDR3 region reads CSARGAVSYEQYF. The chain joins TRBV20-1 to TRBJ2-7, with a possible D match to TRBD2 (6 bases). With the read ending 3 residues before the CDR3 end, the germline J gene is used to fill in that end. Germline-derived CDR1 and CDR2 are DFQATT and SNEGSKA (reference sequence). With 6 bases removed from V and 0 bases from J, the gap between germline ends came to 12 bases. CDR3 length equals 13 residues.